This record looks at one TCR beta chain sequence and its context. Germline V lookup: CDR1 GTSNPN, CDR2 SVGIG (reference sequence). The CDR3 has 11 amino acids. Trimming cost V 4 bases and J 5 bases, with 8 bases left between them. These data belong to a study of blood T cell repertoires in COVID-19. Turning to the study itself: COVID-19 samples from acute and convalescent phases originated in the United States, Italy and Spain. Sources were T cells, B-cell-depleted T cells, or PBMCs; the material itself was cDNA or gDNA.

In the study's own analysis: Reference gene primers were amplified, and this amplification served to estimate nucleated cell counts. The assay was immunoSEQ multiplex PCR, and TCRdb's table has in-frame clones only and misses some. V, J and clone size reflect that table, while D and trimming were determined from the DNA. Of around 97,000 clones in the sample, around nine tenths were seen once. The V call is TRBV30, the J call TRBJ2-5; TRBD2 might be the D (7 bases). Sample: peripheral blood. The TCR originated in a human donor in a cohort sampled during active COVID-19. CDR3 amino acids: CAWTGGETQYF. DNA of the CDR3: TGTGCCTGGACGGGGGGCGAGACCCAGTACTTC.